The entry below describes one T cell receptor beta chain. The CDR3 length is 15 residues. V lost 5 bases and J lost 1, with 14 bases in between. Germline CDR1 is GTSNPN and CDR2 is SVGIG (reference sequence). The data belong to a study of blood T cell repertoires in COVID-19. Study details: The samples span acute and convalescent COVID-19 from the United States, Italy and Spain.

Per the original methods: Researchers report that nucleated cell counts were estimated from reference gene primer amplification. Generated by immunoSEQ multiplex PCR, the TCRdb table keeps only in-frame clones and is missing some. For V, J and clone size, that table is used; D and trimming come from the DNA. The sample lists under 200,000 clones; roughly 90% were seen once. The chain recombines TRBV30 with TRBJ2-2; possibly TRBD1 for D (6 bases). The specimen was peripheral blood. The sequence was obtained from a young man with active or convalescent COVID-19. The CDR3 nucleotides are TGTGCCTGGGCCACACCGGGACAGAACACCGGGGAGCTGTTTTTT. Amino acid sequence: CAWATPGQNTGELFF.